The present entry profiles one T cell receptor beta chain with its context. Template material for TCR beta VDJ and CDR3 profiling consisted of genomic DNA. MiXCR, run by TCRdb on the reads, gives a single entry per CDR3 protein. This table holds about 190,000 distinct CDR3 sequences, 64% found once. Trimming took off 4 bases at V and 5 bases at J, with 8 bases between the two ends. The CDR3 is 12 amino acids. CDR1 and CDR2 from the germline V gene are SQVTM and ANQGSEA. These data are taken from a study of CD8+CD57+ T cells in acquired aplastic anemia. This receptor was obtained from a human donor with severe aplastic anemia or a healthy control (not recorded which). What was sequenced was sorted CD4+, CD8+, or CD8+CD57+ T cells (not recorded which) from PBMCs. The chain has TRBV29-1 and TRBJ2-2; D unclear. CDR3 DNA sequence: TGCAGCGTTGCGGTCGGGACCGGGGAGCTGTTTTTT. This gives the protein CSVAVGTGELFF.